The sequence of this T cell receptor beta chain was determined in a study of blood T cell repertoires in COVID-19. Study summary: Sites across the United States, Italy and Spain contributed samples from acute and convalescent COVID-19. The cDNA or gDNA used as material had been derived from T cells, B-cell-depleted T cells, or PBMCs.

How the authors handled the data: Scientists estimated how many nucleated cells there were by amplifying reference gene primers. Libraries were prepared by immunoSEQ multiplex PCR; TCRdb keeps only in-frame clonotypes and omits some of them. Clone size and the V and J calls come from that table; the DNA yielded D and trimming. The table records roughly 290,000 clones, approximately 86% of them present only once. This CDR3 is 13 amino acids long. Trimming removed 4 bases at V and 5 bases at J, with 12 bases between. Per the germline V gene, CDR1 is SGHTS and CDR2 is YDEGEE. The chain is built from TRBV5-8 and TRBJ2-5; perhaps TRBD2 as D (6 bases). This clonotype was obtained from a woman between 25 and 40 years old who had recovered from COVID-19. The sample was peripheral blood. The CDR3 here is CASSLRREETQYF. For the CDR3, the DNA is TGTGCCAGCAGCCTCAGGAGGGAGGAGACCCAGTACTTC.